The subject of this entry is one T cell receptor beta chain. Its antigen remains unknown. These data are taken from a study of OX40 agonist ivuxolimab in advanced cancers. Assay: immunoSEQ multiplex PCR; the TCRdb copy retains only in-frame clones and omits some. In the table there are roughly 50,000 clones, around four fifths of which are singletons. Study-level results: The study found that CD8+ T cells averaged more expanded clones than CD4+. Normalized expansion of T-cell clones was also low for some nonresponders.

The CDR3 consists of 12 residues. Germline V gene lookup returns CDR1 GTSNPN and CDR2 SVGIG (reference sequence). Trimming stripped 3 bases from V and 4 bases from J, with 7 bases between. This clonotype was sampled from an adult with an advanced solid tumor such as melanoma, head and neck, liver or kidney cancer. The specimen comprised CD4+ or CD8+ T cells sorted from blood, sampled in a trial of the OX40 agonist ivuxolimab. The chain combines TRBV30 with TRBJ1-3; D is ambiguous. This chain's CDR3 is CAWSPRGNTIYF. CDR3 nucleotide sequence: TGTGCCTGGAGCCCCAGGGGAAACACCATATATTTT.